Listed here are 31 T cell receptor beta chains from one sample, sequenced in a study of blood T cells in healthy people across ages. It was with a sample-barcoded 5' primer and a J-beta primer mix that a second PCR of roughly 6 to 12 cycles was run. TCRdb analysed the 5' RACE reads with MiXCR anew, one entry per CDR3 protein. The sample consists of about 720,000 distinct CDR3 sequences, 20% to 25% of them appearing once. Sequenced input: blood. Receptors were obtained from a man in his 70s in good health.

The rearrangement links TRBV7-8 to TRBJ2-7; unclear D gene. The end of the DNA fits TRBJ2-1 better, so the J call may be wrong. From germline, CDR1 is SGHVS and CDR2 FQNEAQ. This CDR3 is 11 amino acids long. The CDR3, as DNA: TGTGCCAGCAGCGAAATCAATGAGCAGTTCTTC. This sequence encodes CASSEINEQFF.

In this sample, this clonotype is medium-sized. The chain recombines TRBV12-3 or TRBV12-4 with TRBJ2-4; D may correspond to TRBD1 or TRBD2 (5 bases each). With 1 base removed from V and 2 bases from J, the gap between germline ends came to 15 bases. The CDR3 has 17 residues. CDR3 DNA: TGTGCCAGCAGTTTAGGGGGGAGTAAGGAAACCAAAAACATTCAGTACTTC. Translating gives CASSLGGSKETKNIQYF.

This clonotype was detected a few times. V is TRBV29-1 and J is TRBJ1-2, with TRBD1 as a possible D gene (5 bases). There are 12 residues in the CDR3. Germline V gene sequence: CDR1 SQVTM, CDR2 ANQGSEA. The ends were cut back, 5 bases at V and 3 bases at J, with 10 bases in the middle. CDR3 DNA sequence: TGCAGCGTTCAGGGCGGGGACTATGGCTACACCTTC. Translating it yields CSVQGGDYGYTF.

Comment on this clonotype: Mismatch with germline at one junction end may stem from a read error. The V gene is TRBV7-3, the J gene TRBJ2-1, with no clear D. CDR1 is SGHTA and CDR2 is FQGTGA in the germline V gene. The CDR3 consists of 14 residues. CDR3 nucleotide sequence: TGTGCCAGCAGTTTAATGGGAACGGTCGATGAGCAGTTCTTC. Translation gives CASSLMGTVDEQFF.

V is TRBV7-2 and J is TRBJ1-5, with 7 nucleotides matching TRBD1. The V segment lost 2 bases and the J segment 2 bases; nucleotides outside the gene matches: 6. Germline CDR1 is SGHTA and CDR2 is FQGNSA. This CDR3 is 16 amino acids long. The CDR3 protein is CASSLSRQGGNQPQHF. In nucleotides, the CDR3 is TGTGCCAGCAGCTTATCAAGACAGGGAGGCAATCAGCCCCAGCATTTT.

This chain connects TRBV10-2 to TRBJ2-3, with unresolved D. Germline CDR1 is WSHSY and CDR2 is SAAADI. The CDR3 totals 14 residues. Trimming removed 4 bases from V and 0 bases from J, with 8 bases in between. CDR3 nucleotides: TGCGCCAGCAGTGGGCAGCCTAGCACAGATACGCAGTATTTT. The encoded protein is CASSGQPSTDTQYF.

About this clonotype itself: The junction shows a germline mismatch at one end, possibly a read error. This rearrangement joins TRBV5-1 to TRBJ2-5, with D unresolved. The CDR3 has 15 amino acids. Germline V gene data show CDR1 as SGHRS and CDR2 as YFSETQ. The CDR3 region has the DNA TGCGCCGGCAGCTTGGCCAGCGAGCGCCAAGAGACCCAGTACTTC. This encodes CAGSLASERQETQYF.

The chain uses TRBV5-5 and TRBJ2-3; D tentatively reads TRBD1 or TRBD2 (5 bases each). The length of the CDR3 is 16 residues. Trimming took 5 bases from V and 2 from J, leaving 18 bases between them. Germline CDR1 SGHKS, CDR2 YYEKEE (reference sequence). Written as DNA, the CDR3 is TGTGCCAGCAGGCTCCTCTTCGGGGCTCTCACAGATACGCAGTATTTT. Encoded protein: CASRLLFGALTDTQYF.

This clonotype was counted a few times. The V call is TRBV18, the J call TRBJ2-5; a weak D match, TRBD1 (6 bases). The CDR3 length is 15 residues. Germline V CDR1 and CDR2: KGHSH, LQKENI. Trimming shortened V by 2 bases and J by 7 bases, and 17 bases separated the two germline ends. The CDR3 DNA follows: TGTGCCAGCTCACCAGCCCGACAGGACTTTGGGACCCAGTACTTC. Protein: CASSPARQDFGTQYF.

This clonotype was picked up a small number of times. The chain combines TRBV11-2 with TRBJ2-3, with a tentative D call TRBD2 (6 bases). Trimming cost V 6 bases and J 2 bases, with 21 bases left between them. CDR3 length: 17 amino acids. Germline CDR1 SGHAT, CDR2 FQNNGV. The CDR3 loop is CASRMGRASVPTDTQYF. CDR3 DNA sequence: TGTGCCAGCAGGATGGGCCGGGCTAGCGTTCCCACAGATACGCAGTATTTT.

The chain couples TRBV5-1 to TRBJ2-1; no firm D call. With 0 bases removed from V and 4 bases from J, the gap between germline ends came to 11 bases. The CDR3 length is 15 residues. Germline CDR1 SGHRS, CDR2 YFSETQ. CDR3 residues: CASSLGNLEYNEQFF. CDR3 nucleotides: TGCGCCAGCAGCTTGGGTAATCTAGAATACAATGAGCAGTTCTTC.

The genes are TRBV5-6 and TRBJ1-4, with D uncertain. The germline gives CDR1 SGHDT, CDR2 YYEEEE. Trimming took off 0 bases at V and 10 bases at J, with 13 bases between the two ends. This CDR3 contains 14 residues. The CDR3 DNA reads TGTGCCAGCAGCTTGGGGCGTGTAATGGGAAAACTGTTTTTT. Its translation is CASSLGRVMGKLFF.

The CDR3 DNA reads TGCGCCAGCAGCAATAGCGGGAGAGGGGAAGAGACCCAGTACTTC. Its translation: CASSNSGRGEETQYF. The rearrangement links TRBV4-1 to TRBJ2-5; the match to TRBD2 covers 9 bases. The CDR3 loop spans 15 amino acids. Germline lookup yields CDR1 MGHRA and CDR2 YSYEKL. V was clipped by 5 bases and J by 3 bases; unmatched bases: 7.

The chain joins TRBV5-1 to TRBJ2-1; 11 nucleotides align to TRBD2. V was pared by 0 bases and J by 6 bases, with 8 bases of the junction left unmatched. The CDR3 spans 17 residues. Germline lookup yields CDR1 SGHRS and CDR2 YFSETQ. CDR3 sequence (DNA): TGCGCCAGCAGCTTGGTATCACCCGGGACTAGCGGCAATGAGCAGTTCTTC. Encoded protein: CASSLVSPGTSGNEQFF.

The gene calls are TRBV12-3 or TRBV12-4 and TRBJ2-5; D is unclear. The tail of the sequence fits TRBJ2-1 better, so the J call may be wrong. The CDR3 has 12 amino acids. The CDR3 spells CASSPGPPEQFF. CDR3 DNA: TGTGCCAGCAGTCCCGGCCCCCCTGAGCAGTTCTTC.

This chain links TRBV27 with TRBJ2-7; D gene ambiguous. V dropped 3 bases and J dropped 6 bases, with 15 bases sitting between them. The CDR3 is made up of 14 amino acids. Germline values: CDR1 MNHEY, CDR2 SMNVEV (reference sequence). The CDR3 region is CASSFRRAGREQYF. The CDR3 bases are TGTGCCAGCAGTTTCCGACGGGCAGGACGCGAGCAGTACTTC.

In its sample, this clonotype was seen many times. The V call is TRBV6-6, the J call TRBJ2-3; D remains unclear. Trimming cost V 4 bases and J 7 bases, with 6 bases left between them. The germline gives CDR1 MNHNY, CDR2 SVGAGI (reference sequence). The CDR3 sequence is 11 residues long. In nucleotides, the CDR3 is TGTGCCAGCAGTTTGACCAATACGCAGTATTTT. As protein: CASSLTNTQYF.

This clonotype was detected many times. The chain combines TRBV12-3 or TRBV12-4 with TRBJ2-2; TRBD2 aligns across 9 bases. This CDR3 comprises 15 residues. Losses at the gene ends were 6 bases for V and 0 bases for J; bases not matched to a gene: 2. CDR3 in amino acids: CASSLAGSNTGELFF. CDR3 bases: TGTGCCAGCAGCCTAGCGGGGTCGAACACCGGGGAGCTGTTTTTT.

The rearrangement links TRBV6-6 to TRBJ1-2; maybe TRBD1 (5 bases). The CDR3 sequence is 16 residues long. Trimming shortened V by 2 bases and J by 9 bases, and 22 bases separated the two germline ends. CDR1 MNHNY and CDR2 SVGAGI come from the germline V gene (reference sequence). The CDR3 spells CASSYPVGGIDWRYTF. The CDR3, as DNA: TGTGCCAGCAGTTACCCTGTTGGGGGAATTGATTGGCGCTACACCTTC.

CDR3 in DNA: TGCAGTGGTGGTAGCGGGATCCCCAAAGAGACCCAGTACTTC. It codes for CSGGSGIPKETQYF. The rearrangement joins TRBV20-1 to TRBJ2-5; 8 bases align to TRBD2. The germline CDR1 and CDR2 sequences are DFQATT and SNEGSKA (reference sequence). This CDR3 is 14 amino acids long. Unmatched junction bases numbered 10, after V lost 7 bases and J lost 3 bases.

This clonotype was seen a few times. The genes are TRBV4-1 and TRBJ2-4; D unresolved. The CDR3 runs 15 residues. The germline gives CDR1 MGHRA, CDR2 YSYEKL. Trimming removed 0 bases at V and 0 bases at J, with 6 bases between. CDR3: CASSQDFLAKNIQYF. The CDR3, as DNA: TGCGCCAGCAGCCAAGATTTTCTAGCCAAAAACATTCAGTACTTC.

The rearrangement joins TRBV13 to TRBJ2-5; D might be TRBD2 (6 bases). The CDR3 sequence is 12 residues long. Germline values: CDR1 PRHDT, CDR2 FYEKMQ (reference sequence). Trimming took 0 bases from V and 7 from J, leaving 6 bases between them. The CDR3 DNA reads TGTGCCAGCAGCTTAGGCGGGGGGACCCAGTACTTC. Protein: CASSLGGGTQYF.

The rearrangement links TRBV19 to TRBJ1-2, with D perhaps matching TRBD1 (6 bases). The CDR3 extends over 13 amino acids. Germline assignment: CDR1 LNHDA and CDR2 SQIVND (reference sequence). The ends were cut back, 5 bases at V and 0 bases at J, with 7 bases in the middle. The CDR3 sequence is CASSWTANYGYTF. The CDR3, as DNA: TGTGCCAGTAGTTGGACAGCTAACTATGGCTACACCTTC.

This rearrangement joins TRBV12-3 or TRBV12-4 to TRBJ1-2; D not resolved. V was cut by 5 bases and J by 4 bases, with 8 bases left in between. CDR3 size: 12 residues. In nucleotides, the CDR3 is TGTGCCAGCAGTACTGTAGGCTATGGCTACACCTTC. Amino acid sequence: CASSTVGYGYTF.

V is TRBV5-1 and J is TRBJ2-5; 8 bases map to TRBD1. The CDR3 runs to 14 residues. V lost 0 bases, J lost 4 bases, and 2 bases stayed unmatched. Germline assignment: CDR1 SGHRS and CDR2 YFSETQ. The DNA of the CDR3 is TGCGCCAGCAGCTTGGGGACAGGGAGAGAGACCCAGTACTTC. This codes for CASSLGTGRETQYF.

This sequence joins TRBV20-1 and TRBJ2-7, with D uncertain. This CDR3 spans 14 amino acids. The germline V gene has CDR1 DFQATT and CDR2 SNEGSKA (reference sequence). The V end was cut by 6 bases, the J end by 0 bases, with 15 bases between. The CDR3 coding sequence is TGCAGTGCCCCGGTACAGTCTCCCTCCTACGAGCAGTACTTC. Translated: CSAPVQSPSYEQYF.

This clonotype came up many times. The gene calls are TRBV12-3 or TRBV12-4 and TRBJ1-2; 8 positions agree with TRBD1. Trimming at V came to 5 bases and at J to 2 bases, leaving 10 bases not matched to a gene. This CDR3 spans 16 amino acids. The CDR3 loop reads CASSNDRGWGNYGYTF. The CDR3 nucleotides are TGTGCCAGCAGTAATGACAGGGGTTGGGGCAACTATGGCTACACCTTC.

The gene calls are TRBV12-3 or TRBV12-4 and TRBJ2-7; D not certain. The CDR3 contains 14 residues. Trimming shortened V by 2 bases and J by 3 bases, and 11 bases separated the two germline ends. CDR3 amino acids: CASSLSTANYEQYF. The CDR3 bases are TGTGCCAGCAGTTTAAGCACGGCAAACTACGAGCAGTACTTC.

The chain couples TRBV27 to TRBJ2-7; perhaps D is TRBD1 or TRBD2 (6 bases each). The CDR3 sequence is 13 residues long. Germline V gives CDR1 MNHEY, CDR2 SMNVEV (reference sequence). In nucleotides, the CDR3 is TGTGTCACACGGGGGCCGGGCCCCTACGAGCAGTACGTC. Its protein is CVTRGPGPYEQYV.

The chain is built from TRBV30 and TRBJ2-5; D ambiguous. CDR1 and CDR2 (germline): GTSNPN, SVGIG (reference sequence). The CDR3 has 13 residues. Trimming removed 0 bases from V and 4 bases from J, with 9 bases in between. CDR3 protein: CAWSVLSLETQYF. The CDR3 region has the DNA TGTGCCTGGAGTGTACTCAGCCTAGAGACCCAGTACTTC.

The chain uses TRBV20-1 and TRBJ2-3; 8 bases match TRBD2. With 3 bases clipped from V and 1 base from J, the junction kept 6 bases outside the gene matches. Germline V gene sequence: CDR1 DFQATT, CDR2 SNEGSKA (reference sequence). This CDR3 has 15 residues. The CDR3 DNA reads TGCAGTGCTAGGGTAGCGGGATACGGCACAGATACGCAGTATTTT. This sequence encodes CSARVAGYGTDTQYF.